This T cell receptor (beta chain) was identified in a study of identical twins. This clonotype was seen a handful of times. Via MiXCR, TCRdb re-called the 5' RACE reads, giving one row per CDR3 protein. The sample includes about 720,000 distinct CDR3 sequences, 8.6% of them seen just once. Germline CDR1 is SEHNR and CDR2 is FQNEAQ (reference sequence). V lost 2 bases and J lost 2, with 11 bases in between. CDR3 length: 15 amino acids. These data were also reused for a study on yellow fever vaccine responses in identical twins.

The receptor's source is a woman under 30 in good health. This chain connects TRBV7-9 to TRBJ2-3, with TRBD1 as a possible D gene (6 bases). Sequenced input: PBMCs. DNA of the CDR3: TGTGCCAGCAGCTTAAAGGGACAACCCACAGATACGCAGTATTTT. Translation: CASSLKGQPTDTQYF.